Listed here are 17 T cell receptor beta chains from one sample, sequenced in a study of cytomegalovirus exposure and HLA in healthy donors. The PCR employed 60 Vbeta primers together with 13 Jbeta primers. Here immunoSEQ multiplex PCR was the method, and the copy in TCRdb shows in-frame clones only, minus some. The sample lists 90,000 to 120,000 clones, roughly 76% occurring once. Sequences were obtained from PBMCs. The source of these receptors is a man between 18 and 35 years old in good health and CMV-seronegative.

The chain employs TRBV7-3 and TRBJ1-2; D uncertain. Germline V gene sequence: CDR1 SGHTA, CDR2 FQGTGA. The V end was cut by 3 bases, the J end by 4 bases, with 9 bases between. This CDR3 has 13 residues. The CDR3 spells CASSFLGGYGYTF. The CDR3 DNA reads TGTGCCAGCAGCTTTCTGGGAGGCTATGGCTACACCTTC.

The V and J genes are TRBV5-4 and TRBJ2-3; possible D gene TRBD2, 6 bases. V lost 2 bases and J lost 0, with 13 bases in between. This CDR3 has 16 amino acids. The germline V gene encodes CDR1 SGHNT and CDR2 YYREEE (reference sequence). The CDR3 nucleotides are TGTGCCAGCAGCTTTGGGGGAGGCGGAAGCACAGATACGCAGTATTTT. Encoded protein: CASSFGGGGSTDTQYF.

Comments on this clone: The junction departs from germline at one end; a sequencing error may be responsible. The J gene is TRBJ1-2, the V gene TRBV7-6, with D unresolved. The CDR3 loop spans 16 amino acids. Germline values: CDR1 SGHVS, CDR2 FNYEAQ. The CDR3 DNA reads TGTGCCAGCAGCTTAGACGGAAGTGAGCCTAACTATGGCTACCCCTTC. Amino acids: CASSLDGSEPNYGYPF.

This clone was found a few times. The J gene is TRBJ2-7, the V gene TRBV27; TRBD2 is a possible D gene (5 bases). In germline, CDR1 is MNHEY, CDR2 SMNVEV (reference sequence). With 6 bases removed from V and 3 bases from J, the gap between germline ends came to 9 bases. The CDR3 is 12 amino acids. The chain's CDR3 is CASRGSLYEQYF. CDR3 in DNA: TGTGCCAGCAGGGGGAGCCTCTACGAGCAGTACTTC.

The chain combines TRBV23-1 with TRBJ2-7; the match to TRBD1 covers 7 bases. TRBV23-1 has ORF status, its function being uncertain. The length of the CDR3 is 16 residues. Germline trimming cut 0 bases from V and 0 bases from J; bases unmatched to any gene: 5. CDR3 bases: TGCGCCAGCAGTCAATCCTCACAGGGGAACTCCTACGAGCAGTACTTC. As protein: CASSQSSQGNSYEQYF.

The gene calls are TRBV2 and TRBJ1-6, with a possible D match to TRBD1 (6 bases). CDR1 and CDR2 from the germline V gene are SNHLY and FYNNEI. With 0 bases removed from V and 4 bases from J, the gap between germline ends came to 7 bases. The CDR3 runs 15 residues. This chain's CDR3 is CASSEAGQYNSPLHF. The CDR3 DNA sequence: TGTGCCAGCAGTGAAGCAGGACAGTATAATTCACCCCTCCACTTT.

The CDR3 sequence is CSARRSTEAFF. Here the CDR3 DNA reads TGCAGTGCTAGGAGGTCCACTGAAGCTTTCTTT. The chain combines TRBV20-1 with TRBJ1-1, with D uncertain. Trimming left V 3 bases short and J 4 bases short, with 6 bases between. CDR1 DFQATT and CDR2 SNEGSKA come from the germline V gene (reference sequence). The CDR3 is made up of 11 amino acids.

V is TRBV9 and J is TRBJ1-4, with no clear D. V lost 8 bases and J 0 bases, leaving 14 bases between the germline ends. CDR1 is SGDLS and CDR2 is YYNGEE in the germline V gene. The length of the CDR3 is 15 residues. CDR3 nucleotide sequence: TGTGCCAGACTTATCGAACGTGCAACTAATGAAAAACTGTTTTTT. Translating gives CARLIERATNEKLFF.

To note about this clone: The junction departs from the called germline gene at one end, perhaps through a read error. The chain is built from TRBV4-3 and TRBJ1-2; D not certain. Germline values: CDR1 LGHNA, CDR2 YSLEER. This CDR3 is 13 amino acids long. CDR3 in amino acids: CASSQDLNYGYPF. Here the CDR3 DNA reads TGCGCCAGCAGCCAAGACCTTAACTATGGCTACCCCTTC.

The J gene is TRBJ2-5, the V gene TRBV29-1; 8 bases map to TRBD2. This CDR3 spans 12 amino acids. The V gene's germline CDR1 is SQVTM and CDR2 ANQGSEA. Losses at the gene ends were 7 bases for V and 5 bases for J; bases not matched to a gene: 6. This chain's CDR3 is CSGDGGAETQYF. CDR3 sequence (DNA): TGCAGCGGCGACGGGGGGGCGGAGACCCAGTACTTC.

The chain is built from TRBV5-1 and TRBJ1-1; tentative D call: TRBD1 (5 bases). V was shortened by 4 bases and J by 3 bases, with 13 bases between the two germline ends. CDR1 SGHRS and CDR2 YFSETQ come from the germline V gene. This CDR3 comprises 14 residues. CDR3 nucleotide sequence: TGCGCCAGCAGCGCGGGACTGATGGACACTGAAGCTTTCTTT. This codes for CASSAGLMDTEAFF.

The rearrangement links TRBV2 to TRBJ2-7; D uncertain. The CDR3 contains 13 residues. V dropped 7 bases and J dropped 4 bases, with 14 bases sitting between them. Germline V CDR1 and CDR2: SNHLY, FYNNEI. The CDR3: CASTPPPLYEQYF. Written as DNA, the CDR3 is TGTGCCAGCACCCCCCCACCACTATACGAGCAGTACTTC.

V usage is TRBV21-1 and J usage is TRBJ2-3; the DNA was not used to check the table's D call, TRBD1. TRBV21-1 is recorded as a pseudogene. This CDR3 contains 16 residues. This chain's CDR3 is CASSKGPGQGTDTQYF. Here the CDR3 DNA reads TGTGCCAGCAGCAAAGGCCCGGGACAGGGCACAGATACGCAGTATTTT.

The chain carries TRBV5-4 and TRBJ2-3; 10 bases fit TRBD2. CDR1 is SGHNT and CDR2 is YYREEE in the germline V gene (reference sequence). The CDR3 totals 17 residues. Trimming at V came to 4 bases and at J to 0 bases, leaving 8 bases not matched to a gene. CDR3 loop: CASSRSGGAASTDTQYF. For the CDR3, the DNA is TGTGCCAGCAGCAGAAGCGGGGGGGCCGCCAGCACAGATACGCAGTATTTT.

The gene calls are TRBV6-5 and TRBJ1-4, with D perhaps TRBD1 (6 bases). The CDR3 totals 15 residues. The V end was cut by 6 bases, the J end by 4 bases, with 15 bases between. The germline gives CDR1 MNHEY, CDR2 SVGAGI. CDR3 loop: CASRNRGTGNEKLFF. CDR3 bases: TGTGCCAGCAGAAATAGGGGGACCGGTAATGAAAAACTGTTTTTT.

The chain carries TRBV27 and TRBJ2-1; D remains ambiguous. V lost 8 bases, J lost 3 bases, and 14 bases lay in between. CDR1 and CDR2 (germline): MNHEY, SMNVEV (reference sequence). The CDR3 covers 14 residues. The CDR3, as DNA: TGTGCCAGCGGGCAAATCAGGAACTACAATGAGCAGTTCTTC. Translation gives CASGQIRNYNEQFF.

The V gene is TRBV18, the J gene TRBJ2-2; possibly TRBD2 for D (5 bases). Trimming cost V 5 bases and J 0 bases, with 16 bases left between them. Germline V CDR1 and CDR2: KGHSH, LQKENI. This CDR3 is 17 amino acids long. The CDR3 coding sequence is TGTGCCAGCTCAAGCACTAGAAATTCAGCGAACACCGGGGAGCTGTTTTTT. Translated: CASSSTRNSANTGELFF.